A single sample gave rise to the 23 T cell receptor beta chains below, sequenced in a study of glioma-infiltrating T cells after dendritic cell vaccination. Clones were sequenced by immunoSEQ multiplex PCR, and TCRdb holds only the in-frame ones, with some missing. The sample records 80,000 to 95,000 clones, 85% to 90% being singletons. Sequencing was performed on blood, taken before dendritic cell vaccination. All receptors come from a human donor with glioblastoma.

This chain connects TRBV30 to TRBJ1-2; 7 bases align to TRBD1. The CDR3 extends over 13 amino acids. Germline-derived CDR1 and CDR2 are GTSNPN and SVGIG (reference sequence). The V gene end was trimmed by 5 bases and the J gene end by 2 bases; junction bases not matched to a gene: 5. This CDR3 is CAWATGVNYGYTF. The CDR3 DNA sequence: TGTGCCTGGGCTACAGGGGTCAACTATGGCTACACCTTC.

This rearrangement joins TRBV7-6 to TRBJ2-2; a weak D match, TRBD2 (6 bases). The CDR3 loop spans 15 amino acids. Trimming removed 4 bases at V and 7 bases at J, with 16 bases between. In germline, CDR1 is SGHVS, CDR2 FNYEAQ. In DNA form, the CDR3 reads TGTGCCAGCAGCTCCCTGATGGGGACTGGCGGGGAGCTGTTTTTT. Translation: CASSSLMGTGGELFF.

In its sample, this clone was seen a few times. V usage is TRBV7-8 and J usage is TRBJ2-5, with TRBD1 matching 10 bases. Trimming cost V 11 bases and J 5 bases; bases outside gene matches: 17. The germline V gene has CDR1 SGHVS and CDR2 FQNEAQ. This CDR3 contains 16 residues. CDR3 protein: CAGAEDRGIRGETQYF. CDR3 DNA: TGTGCCGGAGCTGAGGACAGGGGGATCAGAGGGGAGACCCAGTACTTC.

The sample holds one count of this clone. This chain uses TRBV7-2 with TRBJ1-1; D remains unclear. Trimming removed 1 base at V and 10 bases at J, with 13 bases between. CDR3 length: 13 amino acids. Germline CDR1 SGHTA, CDR2 FQGNSA. This chain's CDR3 is CASSLDESARAFF. Written as DNA, the CDR3 is TGTGCCAGCAGCTTAGACGAGTCCGCCCGAGCTTTCTTT.

This rearrangement joins TRBV5-6 to TRBJ2-7; 7 nucleotides line up with TRBD1. V dropped 6 bases and J dropped 1; count of bases not matched to a gene: 4. CDR1 is SGHDT, CDR2 YYEEEE, per germline. The CDR3 runs 13 residues. Here the CDR3 reads CASTRTGSYEQYF. The CDR3 nucleotides read TGTGCCAGCACCAGGACAGGATCCTACGAGCAGTACTTC.

V is TRBV5-1 and J is TRBJ2-5, with TRBD1 identical over 9 bases. CDR1 and CDR2 from the germline V gene are SGHRS and YFSETQ. The V gene end was trimmed by 7 bases and the J gene end by 4 bases; junction bases not matched to a gene: 5. This CDR3 is built from 13 residues. CDR3 DNA sequence: TGCGCCAGCTGGGGACAGGGTAGAGAGACCCAGTACTTC. It encodes CASWGQGRETQYF. The full variable domain, its missing parts supplied by reference TRBV5-1 and TRBJ2-5, is KAGVTQTPRYLIKTRGQQVTLSCSPISGHRSVSWYQQTPGQGLQFLFEYFSETQRNKGNFPGRFSGRQFSNSRSEMNVSTLELGDSALYLCASWGQGRETQYFGPGTRLLVL.

This sequence joins TRBV6-5 and TRBJ2-7; D is uncertain. CDR1 is MNHEY, CDR2 SVGAGI, per germline. The CDR3 is 13 residues long. Between the trimmed V and J ends, which lost 2 bases and 7 bases, there was a span of 12 bases. The CDR3 coding sequence is TGTGCCAGCAGTTACACGCTAGTGGGTGAGCAGTACTTC. It codes for CASSYTLVGEQYF.

The V gene is TRBV10-3, the J gene TRBJ2-1, with 9 positions matching TRBD2. Germline loops: CDR1 ENHRY, CDR2 SYGVKD. CDR3 size: 16 residues. V shed 0 bases and J 8 bases; nucleotides not matched to a gene: 8. This chain's CDR3 is CAISESSSGRTHEQFF. The CDR3 DNA is TGTGCCATCAGTGAGTCGAGTAGCGGGAGAACCCATGAGCAGTTCTTC.

The chain uses TRBV19 and TRBJ1-5; 10 bases line up with TRBD1. V was clipped by 11 bases and J by 2 bases; unmatched bases: 9. The CDR3 has 15 amino acids. The germline V gene has CDR1 LNHDA and CDR2 SQIVND (reference sequence). The CDR3 loop reads CAGGDRGSGNQPQHF. CDR3 in DNA: TGTGCCGGGGGGGACAGGGGATCGGGCAATCAGCCCCAGCATTTT.

The rearrangement uses TRBV18 and TRBJ2-7; TRBD1 is a possible D gene (6 bases). The V gene's germline CDR1 is KGHSH and CDR2 LQKENI. Trimming stripped 3 bases from V and 3 bases from J, with 6 bases between. This CDR3 region has 12 residues. Written as DNA, the CDR3 is TGTGCCAGCTCACCGGGACACTACGAGCAGTACTTC. Its translation: CASSPGHYEQYF.

This sequence joins TRBV14 and TRBJ2-1, with TRBD2 matching over 7 bases. The junction had 11 bases not matched to a gene; V was cut back by 4 bases and J by 5 bases. CDR3 size: 16 residues. Per germline, CDR1 SGHDN and CDR2 FVKESK. For the CDR3, the DNA is TGTGCCAGCAGCCTCAGCGGGGATATGGTCGACAATGAGCAGTTCTTC. Its protein is CASSLSGDMVDNEQFF.

CDR3 sequence: CASSHRREKLFF. The CDR3 nucleotides are TGTGCCAGCAGCCACCGGAGGGAAAAACTGTTTTTT. The V call is TRBV11-2, the J call TRBJ1-4; D is unresolved. Germline V gene lookup returns CDR1 SGHAT and CDR2 FQNNGV. Trimming pared 5 bases from V and 8 bases from J, leaving 9 bases between. This CDR3 has 12 residues.

The V and J genes are TRBV6-5 and TRBJ1-1; 7 bases line up with TRBD1. J gave up 1 base and V 6 bases, and 5 bases lay outside the gene matches. Germline assignment: CDR1 MNHEY and CDR2 SVGAGI. This CDR3 contains 14 residues. CDR3 in amino acids: CASRTGTENTEAFF. Written as DNA, the CDR3 is TGTGCCAGCAGGACCGGGACAGAGAACACTGAAGCTTTCTTT.

V usage is TRBV11-2 and J usage is TRBJ1-4, with unresolved D. The CDR3 has 15 residues. In germline, CDR1 is SGHAT, CDR2 FQNNGV. The germline V and J ends were trimmed by 7 bases and 11 bases, with 23 bases remaining between them. This CDR3 reads CASTEPRLGFRKLFF. CDR3 nucleotide sequence: TGTGCCAGCACTGAACCTCGGCTCGGTTTCAGGAAACTGTTTTTT.

The V gene is TRBV7-3, the J gene TRBJ2-2; D gene uncertain. The CDR3 spans 14 residues. In germline, CDR1 is SGHTA, CDR2 FQGTGA. Trimming pared 3 bases from V and 4 bases from J, leaving 9 bases between. CDR3 sequence (DNA): TGTGCCAGCAGCTTCTATGAACGCACCGGGGAGCTGTTTTTT. As protein: CASSFYERTGELFF.

The J gene is TRBJ1-2, the V gene TRBV27; D not certain. This CDR3 spans 15 amino acids. The ends were cut back, 4 bases at V and 0 bases at J, with 12 bases in the middle. CDR1 and CDR2 from the germline V gene are MNHEY and SMNVEV (reference sequence). The CDR3 sequence: CASSSGGRPNYGYTF. The CDR3 DNA reads TGTGCCAGCAGTTCGGGAGGCAGACCTAACTATGGCTACACCTTC.

This clone turned up a few times. V is TRBV2 and J is TRBJ2-7; D gene uncertain. Trimming left V 7 bases short and J 1 base short, with 11 bases between. CDR1 is SNHLY and CDR2 is FYNNEI in the germline V gene. The CDR3 runs to 13 residues. The DNA for the CDR3 is TGTGCCAGCATCCCGAAAGAGTCCTACGAGCAGTACTTC. It yields the protein CASIPKESYEQYF. Supplemented by reference TRBV2 and TRBJ2-7, the full variable domain reads EPEVTQTPSHQVTQMGQEVILRCVPISNHLYFYWYRQILGQKVEFLVSFYNNEISEKSEIFDDQFSVERPDGSNFTLKIRSTKLEDSAMYFCASIPKESYEQYFGPGTRLTVT.

The gene calls are TRBV14 and TRBJ2-1; TRBD2 matches 13 bases. The CDR3 sequence is 15 residues long. Germline loops: CDR1 SGHDN, CDR2 FVKESK. V shed 6 bases and J 6 bases; nucleotides not matched to a gene: 5. CDR3 DNA: TGTGCCAGCAGTCCCACTAGCGGGAGGGGCAATGAGCAGTTCTTC. It is translated as CASSPTSGRGNEQFF.

The chain combines TRBV28 with TRBJ2-1, with D perhaps matching TRBD2 (5 bases). Germline CDR1 MDHEN, CDR2 SYDVKM. V lost 5 bases, J lost 4 bases, and 15 bases lay in between. This CDR3 has 15 amino acids. The CDR3 loop reads CASSIGGFPYNEQFF. The CDR3 DNA reads as TGTGCCAGCAGTATCGGCGGGTTCCCTTACAATGAGCAGTTCTTC.

The V call is TRBV7-6, the J call TRBJ1-4, with no clear D. Germline V CDR1 and CDR2: SGHVS, FNYEAQ. Trimming pared 3 bases from V and 4 bases from J, leaving 12 bases between. This CDR3 contains 15 residues. The CDR3 loop reads CASSLNSRSNEKLFF. Here the CDR3 DNA reads TGTGCCAGCAGCTTGAATAGCCGAAGTAATGAAAAACTGTTTTTT.

The chain couples TRBV28 to TRBJ1-1; D is possibly TRBD1 (5 bases). Between the trimmed V and J ends, which lost 6 bases and 1 base, there was a span of 9 bases. The germline V gene has CDR1 MDHEN and CDR2 SYDVKM. This CDR3 contains 13 residues. The CDR3 here is CASRGGWNTEAFF. The CDR3 nucleotides read TGTGCCAGCAGGGGGGGGTGGAACACTGAAGCTTTCTTT.

The chain recombines TRBV4-1 with TRBJ2-3; D uncertain. V gave up 4 bases and J gave up 0 bases, with 17 bases separating them. Germline CDR1 is MGHRA and CDR2 is YSYEKL. The length of the CDR3 is 17 residues. The DNA of the CDR3 is TGCGCCAGCAGCCCTAACGCGCGTAGCCTTAGCACAGATACGCAGTATTTT. It yields the protein CASSPNARSLSTDTQYF.

The genes are TRBV6-5 and TRBJ2-3, with D unresolved. V dropped 5 bases and J dropped 8 bases, with 8 bases sitting between them. The CDR3 loop spans 11 amino acids. In germline, CDR1 is MNHEY, CDR2 SVGAGI. Here the CDR3 reads CASSIPGTQYF. CDR3 nucleotide sequence: TGTGCCAGCAGTATCCCGGGTACGCAGTATTTT.